This T cell receptor beta chain was recorded in a study of beta chain features in type 1 diabetes. Study observations and caveats: Patients' naive, central memory and Treg TCRB repertoires seemed closer to one another than those of healthy donors.

Every isolated RNA sample was fully reverse transcribed, so sequencing captured expressed TCRB transcripts. Sequencing used immunoSEQ multiplex PCR; TCRdb keeps in-frame clones, though not all of them. The repertoire has 900,000 or so clones, roughly 15% of them found once; the top ten carry around 0.02%. A single heparinised blood sample, averaging about 120 mL, was obtained per donor. This clone came up a few times. The antigen is undetermined. V lost 4 bases, J lost 4 bases, and 4 bases stayed unmatched. The CDR3 covers 14 residues. CDR1 and CDR2 (germline): SGHVS, FNYEAQ. The chain employs TRBV7-6 and TRBJ2-1, with 7 positions matching TRBD1. The clonotype originates from a young woman in good health. Sequencing was done on a sample of naive CD4+ T cells from blood. CDR3 nucleotide sequence: TGTGCCAGCAGCTCCCGGACAGGATACAATGAGCAGTTCTTC. Its protein product is CASSSRTGYNEQFF.